This TCR beta chain was sequenced in a study of early T cells in non-severe SARS-CoV-2 infection. Study-wide context: Unsorted whole blood bulk RNA was sequenced, with unpaired chains.

This clonotype has more than one count but fewer than ten. As yet, its antigen is unknown. Study-level results: Sequences matched to VDJdb favored anti-spike CD8 responses, while private and CD4 specificities were missed.

The CDR3 has 14 residues. CDR1 and CDR2 (germline): KGHSH, LQKENI. Deletions cut 0 bases from V and 9 bases from J, with 9 bases between. Unique molecular identifiers were affixed to single, distinct cDNA molecules. TCRdb called the 5' RACE reads again in MiXCR, with one record for every CDR3 protein. Seen here are approximately 60,000 distinct CDR3 sequences, around an eighth observed once, and the top ten hold around 1.4%. Sequencing input: whole blood. The rearrangement joins TRBV18 to TRBJ1-6, with D uncertain. The source is an adult who was a healthcare worker with PCR-confirmed SARS-CoV-2 infection or an uninfected control (not recorded which). The CDR3 DNA reads TGTGCCAGCTCACCACCCTGGACTCCTTCACCCCTCCACTTT. This sequence encodes CASSPPWTPSPLHF.